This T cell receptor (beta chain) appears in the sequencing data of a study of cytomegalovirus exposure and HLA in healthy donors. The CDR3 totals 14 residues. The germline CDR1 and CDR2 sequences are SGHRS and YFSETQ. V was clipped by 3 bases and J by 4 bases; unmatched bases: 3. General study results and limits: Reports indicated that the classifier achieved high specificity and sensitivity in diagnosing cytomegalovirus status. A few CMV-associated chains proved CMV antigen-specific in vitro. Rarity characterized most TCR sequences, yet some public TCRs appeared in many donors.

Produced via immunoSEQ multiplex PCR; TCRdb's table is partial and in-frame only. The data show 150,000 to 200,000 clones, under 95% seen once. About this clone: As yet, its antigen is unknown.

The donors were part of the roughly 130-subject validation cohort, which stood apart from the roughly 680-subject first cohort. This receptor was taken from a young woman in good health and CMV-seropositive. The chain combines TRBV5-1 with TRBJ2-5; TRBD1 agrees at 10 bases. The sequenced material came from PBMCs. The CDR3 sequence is CASSSTGGAETQYF. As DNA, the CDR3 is TGCGCCAGCAGCTCGACAGGGGGCGCAGAGACCCAGTACTTC.